This TCR beta chain was observed in a study of T cell responses to AZD1222 COVID-19 vaccine. About the research overall: Analysis merged second doses at about 4 or about 12 weeks. Study outcomes and limitations: Repertoire sampling was restricted to post-peak T cell response timepoints. Following two doses of AZD1222, Spike-specific TCR breadth and depth rose. Donors, mostly white British, included more females; clonal diversity was possibly underestimated.

A remark on this clone: Its antigen is unknown.

V was pared by 9 bases and J by 4 bases, with 19 bases between. The CDR3 covers 14 residues. Germline lookup yields CDR1 SGHRS and CDR2 YFSETQ. Sequencing used immunoSEQ multiplex PCR; TCRdb keeps in-frame clones, though not all of them. This table holds fewer than 120,000 clones, about 85% found once. The chain couples TRBV5-1 to TRBJ1-1; D remains unclear. The sequence came from an adult in good health. Sequenced material: peripheral blood, taken on day 0 of AZD1222 vaccination. CDR3 sequence (DNA): TGCGCCACCCGTAAATCGAGGGATGTCACTGAAGCTTTCTTT. It codes for CATRKSRDVTEAFF.